The present T cell receptor beta chain was sequenced within a study of T cell repertoires in cytomegalovirus infection. Study details: Public TCR beta signatures indicated both CMV infection and matching HLA type.

Via MiXCR, TCRdb re-called the reads, giving one row per CDR3 protein. The profile shows around 490,000 distinct CDR3 sequences, 26% of them singletons. As for this clonotype: Its cognate antigen is unknown.

Germline values: CDR1 SGHRS, CDR2 YFSETQ. The CDR3 has 16 amino acids. The trim removed 4 bases at V and 6 bases at J, leaving 6 bases unmatched. Regarding the study as a whole: HLA-C-restricted, CMV-specific TCR beta clonotypes were dominant ex vivo. Accumulated public TCR beta family frequency recognized individuals carrying CMV together with the relevant HLA.

Sequencing was performed on PBMCs. This receptor was obtained from a human donor in good health (CMV status not recorded). Some clones in this sample may be carry-over from other donors' samples. The J gene is TRBJ2-1, the V gene TRBV5-1, with TRBD2 matching 14 bases. The DNA for the CDR3 is TGCGCCAGCAGCAAGGGACTAGCGGGAGAGGGCAATGAGCAGTTCTTC. It is translated as CASSKGLAGEGNEQFF.